This T cell receptor (beta chain) was documented in a study of blood T cell repertoires in COVID-19. The CDR3 loop spans 14 amino acids. Germline V gene data show CDR1 as ENHRY and CDR2 as SYGVKD. The ends lost 5 bases at V and 5 bases at J; junction bases unmatched: 8. Generated by immunoSEQ multiplex PCR, the TCRdb table keeps only in-frame clones and is missing some. The sample holds tens of thousands of clones, over 70% seen once. This clone was recorded only once. This clonotype originated in an elderly man with acute or convalescent COVID-19. The chain couples TRBV10-3 to TRBJ1-1, with 7 bases identical to TRBD1. The sample consisted of peripheral blood. For the CDR3, the DNA is TGTGCCATCAGTTTAACAGGGGTCGGGACTGAAGCTTTCTTT. This sequence encodes CAISLTGVGTEAFF.